This T cell receptor beta chain was recorded in a study of cytomegalovirus exposure and HLA in healthy donors. Findings of the study overall: The investigators catalogued about 170 TCR beta chains as cytomegalovirus-associated.

It was with 60 Vbeta and 13 Jbeta primers that the PCR ran. Here immunoSEQ multiplex PCR was the method, and the copy in TCRdb shows in-frame clones only, minus some. The data contain 210,000 or so clones, 75% to 80% of them singletons. To note about this clone: The antigen remains undetermined.

This TCR derives from a man younger than 35 in good health and CMV-seronegative. The sample consisted of PBMCs.

DNA of the CDR3: TGTGCCAGCAGTGATAACAGACTGAACACTGAAGCTTTCTTT. The encoded protein is CASSDNRLNTEAFF. This chain joins TRBV6-1 and TRBJ1-1; unclear D gene. Trimming cost V 3 bases and J 0 bases, with 8 bases left between them. This CDR3 is built from 14 residues. Germline CDR1 MNHNS, CDR2 SASEGT.